This T cell receptor (beta chain) came from a study of blood T cell repertoires in COVID-19. Losses at the gene ends were 4 bases for V and 2 bases for J; bases not matched to a gene: 12. The CDR3 is 17 amino acids. CDR1 ENHRY and CDR2 SYGVKD come from the germline V gene. In the authors' workflow: Amplifying reference gene primers gave estimates of nucleated cell counts. Clones were sequenced by immunoSEQ multiplex PCR, and TCRdb holds only the in-frame ones, with some missing. D and trimming come from the DNA, and the V and J calls and clone size come from that table. Among roughly 80,000 clones listed, roughly 86% were seen once.

The rearrangement links TRBV10-3 to TRBJ2-3; 7 positions match TRBD1. The TCR was taken from a woman aged 60 to 75 with acute or convalescent COVID-19. Input material: peripheral blood. The CDR3 region is CAISGTPRDSYTDTQYF. The CDR3 DNA reads as TGTGCCATCAGTGGGACGCCCCGGGACAGCTACACAGATACGCAGTATTTT.